Listed here is a single T cell receptor (beta chain). This specimen comes from a study of T cell changes during pregnancy in multiple sclerosis. Libraries were prepared by immunoSEQ multiplex PCR; TCRdb keeps only in-frame clonotypes and omits some of them. The data show 30,000 to 35,000 clones, roughly 88% seen once. V lost 0 bases and J lost 4; bases outside the gene matches: 9. This CDR3 spans 16 amino acids. Looked up from germline, CDR1 is SGDLS and CDR2 is YYNGEE. Sequenced material: CD8+ T cells from peripheral blood mononuclear cells, taken after pregnancy. The TCR was taken from a female donor with multiple sclerosis, enrolled in a pregnancy study. The genes are TRBV9 and TRBJ1-2, with TRBD1 matching over 7 bases. CDR3 in amino acids: CASSVADHRGSYGYTF. CDR3 sequence (DNA): TGTGCCAGCAGCGTAGCCGACCACAGGGGCTCCTATGGCTACACCTTC.